This T cell receptor (beta chain) was documented in a study of monozygotic twins with inflammatory bowel disease. The CDR3 has 16 residues. Germline values: CDR1 SGHTA, CDR2 FQGTGA. As regards this clonotype: As yet, its antigen is unknown.

Via template switching, UMIs carrying a 6-nucleotide sample barcode were introduced. Following a re-call of the 5' RACE reads, TCRdb has one entry per CDR3 protein and lacks DNA. There are some 330,000 distinct CDR3 sequences in the sample, with 5.6% held by the top ten. Study findings and constraints: Whereas healthy co-twins had higher TCRbeta diversity (inverse Simpson), IBD patients had lower diversity. Comparison of concordant versus discordant twins revealed no difference in repertoire similarity, possibly due to limited power.

The TCR originated in a human donor with ulcerative colitis or Crohn's disease, or a healthy co-twin of an affected twin (not recorded which). Sequenced input: blood. V usage is TRBV7-3 and J usage is TRBJ2-1; TCRdb selects TRBD2, and the lack of DNA leaves this call unchecked. The CDR3 protein is CASSRAGPRGVNEQFF.